This TCR beta chain was recovered during a study of molecular identifiers for immune sequencing clone quantification. TCRdb used MiXCR to reprocess the PCR reads, holding one entry per CDR3 protein. Of about half a million distinct CDR3 sequences in the sample, roughly a fifth were seen once. The CDR3 length is 13 residues. Trimming took 7 bases from V and 0 from J, leaving 9 bases between them. Investigators produced naive CD8 libraries from roughly 20,000 to 1,000,000 sorted cells, drawing on 10%, 30% or 50% RNA. Isolation of naive CD8 T cells was achieved by sorting on a CD8+CD4-CCR7+CD45RA+ phenotype.

V is TRBV12-3 or TRBV12-4 and J is TRBJ1-1; no clear D. The source of this sequence is a human donor in good health. Some libraries in this study had Jurkat cell RNA spiked in. The sequencing sample was made of naive CD8+ T cells from blood, with Jurkat cell RNA spiked in. Subset of the sample: FACS-sorted CD8+CD4-CCR7+CD45RA+ naive T cells. CDR3 in DNA: TGTGCCAGCAAAGGCAGGCTGAACACTGAAGCTTTCTTT. Translating it yields CASKGRLNTEAFF.